These T cell receptor beta chains were read from a single sample in a study of blood T cell repertoires in COVID-19. TCRdb's copy holds only in-frame clones and misses some; the assay was immunoSEQ multiplex PCR. This sample carries 62,000 or so clones, roughly 80% of them seen once, and the ten largest clones take about 3.8%. Sequences were obtained from PBMCs or T cells enriched from blood (not recorded which). These receptors were obtained from a woman aged 40 to 50 with acute COVID-19. CDR3s include the opening cysteine and the closing phenylalanine or tryptophan. The D gene is left open where the match is weak. Some rows mark clone size as missing; the rest say once, few, many or name a class of expanded clone.

D gene | J gene | clone size | V gene | CDR3 protein | CDR3 DNA
TRBD1 | TRBJ1-3 | . | TRBV3-1/TRBV3-2 | CASSQGGQGTGNTIYF | TGTGCCAGCAGCCAAGGGGGACAGGGGACGGGAAACACCATATATTTT
TRBD2 | TRBJ2-3 | . | TRBV5-1 | CASSLSGGTTDTQYF | TGCGCCAGCAGCTTAAGCGGGGGGACCACAGATACGCAGTATTTT
TRBD1 | TRBJ1-1 | . | TRBV27 | CASRQGSTGATEAFF | TGTGCCAGCCGACAGGGGTCCACCGGAGCCACTGAAGCTTTCTTT
. | TRBJ2-7 | . | TRBV3-1/TRBV3-2 | CASSRDPTGQGNYEQYF | TGTGCCAGCAGCCGAGACCCAACGGGACAAGGGAACTACGAGCAGTACTTC
. | TRBJ2-3 | . | TRBV29-1 | CSVGRTEGTDTQYF | TGCAGCGTGGGGAGGACCGAAGGCACAGATACGCAGTATTTT
TRBD2 | TRBJ2-1 | . | TRBV29-1 | CSGLMGGSSYNEQFF | TGCAGCGGCTTAATGGGCGGGAGCTCCTACAATGAGCAGTTCTTC
. | TRBJ2-3 | . | TRBV12-3/TRBV12-4 | CATLGAAADTQYF | TGTGCCACCCTAGGGGCCGCGGCGGATACGCAGTATTTT
TRBD2 | TRBJ2-1 | . | TRBV6-5 | CASSYSSQRGGNEQFF | TGTGCCAGCAGTTACTCGAGCCAGCGGGGGGGCAATGAGCAGTTCTTC
. | TRBJ1-1 | . | TRBV28 | CASSVHGGTEAFF | TGTGCCAGCAGTGTTCACGGGGGGACTGAAGCTTTCTTT
. | TRBJ1-1 | . | TRBV28 | CASISGTGETEAFF | TGTGCCAGCATCTCTGGGACGGGGGAAACTGAAGCTTTCTTT
TRBD2 | TRBJ2-7 | . | TRBV19 | CASSKQASGRYEQYF | TGTGCCAGTAGTAAACAGGCTAGCGGGAGATACGAGCAGTACTTC
. | TRBJ2-3 | . | TRBV3-1/TRBV3-2 | CASSQGGGGDTQYF | TGTGCCAGCAGCCAAGGTGGAGGAGGGGATACGCAGTATTTT
. | TRBJ1-2 | . | TRBV3-1/TRBV3-2 | CASSQGSGPYGYTF | TGTGCCAGCAGCCAAGGGAGCGGACCCTATGGCTACACCTTC
TRBD2 | TRBJ2-3 | . | TRBV7-9 | CASSLGASGEIINTQYF | TGTGCCAGCAGCTTAGGGGCTAGCGGGGAGATAATAAATACGCAGTATTTT
TRBD1 | TRBJ1-5 | few | TRBV7-2 | CASSPRTGGGQPQHF | TGTGCCAGCAGCCCTAGGACAGGGGGCGGCCAGCCCCAGCATTTT
TRBD1 | TRBJ2-1 | . | TRBV28 | CASSLGGGQGGNEQFF | TGTGCCAGCAGTTTGGGCGGGGGACAGGGGGGCAATGAGCAGTTCTTC
. | TRBJ1-4 | few | TRBV5-1 | CASSLGQAWGTNEKLFF | TGCGCCAGCAGCTTGGGACAGGCCTGGGGGACTAATGAAAAACTGTTTTTT
TRBD1 | TRBJ1-5 | . | TRBV10-2 | CASSESDWGTGPQHF | TGCGCCAGCAGTGAGTCTGATTGGGGGACAGGGCCCCAGCATTTT